These T cell receptor beta chains were read from a single sample in a study of regulatory T cells in long-lasting Graves disease. TCRdb analysed the multiplex PCR reads with MiXCR anew, one entry per CDR3 protein. The data hold 400,000 to 550,000 distinct CDR3 sequences, with 15% observed a single time. These sequences were also reported in another study, on T cells in Graves' hyperthyroidism and ophthalmopathy.

This specimen was peripheral blood mononuclear cells (PBMCs), taken at new diagnosis, from a patient treated with antithyroid drugs. These TCRs come from a woman aged 30 to 39 with Graves disease. Each CDR3 is given without its conserved first and last residue. Fields, in order: CDR3 protein, J gene, CDR3 length, V gene.

SAPAELSYEQY | TRBJ2-7 | 11 | TRBV20-1
ASSFRPETQY | TRBJ2-5 | 10 | TRBV7-9
ATSVESRTGELF | TRBJ2-2 | 12 | TRBV24-1
ASSQEPGSRSGELF | TRBJ2-2 | 14 | TRBV4-2
ASSWTLRDYFWRTQY | TRBJ2-5 | 15 | TRBV6-5
ASSLDLIPYEQY | TRBJ2-7 | 12 | TRBV5-4
ASSILAGAPYEQY | TRBJ2-7 | 13 | TRBV12-3/TRBV12-4
ASSVGGRGTGELF | TRBJ2-2 | 13 | TRBV9
ASSLYPTGDTIY | TRBJ1-3 | 12 | TRBV28
ASSLGSDEKLF | TRBJ1-4 | 11 | TRBV28
ASTSKGQISSGNTIY | TRBJ1-3 | 15 | TRBV28
ATSDTAREQF | TRBJ2-1 | 10 | TRBV24-1
ASSHGTGASYEQY | TRBJ2-7 | 13 | TRBV28
ASSLVGALAQETQY | TRBJ2-5 | 14 | TRBV5-1
ASSSTVSDEQY | TRBJ2-7 | 11 | TRBV5-1
ASSMTGPGVTEAF | TRBJ1-1 | 13 | TRBV5-1
SAIDLADHTDTQY | TRBJ2-3 | 13 | TRBV20-1